These 20 T cell receptor beta chains came from one sample sequenced in a study of beta chain features in type 1 diabetes. Expressed TCRB transcripts got sequenced, as all isolated RNA was reverse transcribed. Measured with immunoSEQ multiplex PCR; TCRdb has only the in-frame clones, and not every one. Among approximately 23,000 clones listed, nearly 70% were seen once. Sequencing used Tregs from blood. All receptors derive from a woman aged 40-49 years in good health.

The gene calls are TRBV9 and TRBJ2-3, with D maybe TRBD1 (7 bases). V lost 1 base and J 4 bases, leaving 10 bases between the germline ends. CDR1 SGDLS and CDR2 YYNGEE come from the germline V gene. This CDR3 region has 14 residues. The CDR3 spells CASSVQGGSDTQYF. The DNA for the CDR3 is TGTGCCAGCAGCGTACAGGGGGGTTCAGATACGCAGTATTTT.

This clone has a handful of counts. This chain joins TRBV7-9 and TRBJ1-4; unclear D gene. CDR3 length equals 15 residues. Germline values: CDR1 SEHNR, CDR2 FQNEAQ (reference sequence). The V end lost 5 bases, the J end lost 0 bases, and 10 bases lay between the germline ends. CDR3 sequence reads: CASSPGTTTNEKLFF. The CDR3 coding sequence is TGTGCCAGCAGCCCCGGAACTACAACTAATGAAAAACTGTTTTTT.

The table lists this clone with a few counts. This chain links TRBV5-1 with TRBJ2-3; D possibly corresponds to TRBD1 (6 bases). The CDR3 sequence is 14 residues long. V was cut by 2 bases and J by 4 bases, with 11 bases left in between. Germline lookup yields CDR1 SGHRS and CDR2 YFSETQ. CDR3 nucleotides: TGCGCCAGCAGCTTTGACAGGCCCCCAGATACGCAGTATTTT. It encodes CASSFDRPPDTQYF.

The chain recombines TRBV2 with TRBJ2-2; 8 nucleotides match TRBD2. This CDR3 contains 17 residues. V shed 6 bases and J 2 bases; nucleotides not matched to a gene: 11. CDR1 is SNHLY and CDR2 is FYNNEI in the germline V gene. CDR3 protein: CASRARGSGGNTGELFF. The DNA for the CDR3 is TGTGCCAGCAGGGCCCGGGGCAGCGGGGGAAACACCGGGGAGCTGTTTTTT. Full variable domain (missing parts from reference TRBV2 and TRBJ2-2): EPEVTQTPSHQVTQMGQEVILRCVPISNHLYFYWYRQILGQKVEFLVSFYNNEISEKSEIFDDQFSVERPDGSNFTLKIRSTKLEDSAMYFCASRARGSGGNTGELFFGEGSRLTVL.

The CDR3 region has the DNA TGCAGCGTCTCCGGGACAGGGAATTCACCCCTCCACTTT. Translation gives CSVSGTGNSPLHF. This rearrangement joins TRBV29-1 to TRBJ1-6, with TRBD1 matching over 9 bases. CDR1 SQVTM and CDR2 ANQGSEA come from the germline V gene. The CDR3 has 13 amino acids. V shed 6 bases and J 7 bases; nucleotides not matched to a gene: 4.

The genes are TRBV14 and TRBJ2-7; 11 nucleotides agree with TRBD2. The CDR3 is made up of 13 amino acids. Germline assignment: CDR1 SGHDN and CDR2 FVKESK. V shed 4 bases and J 4 bases; nucleotides not matched to a gene: 0. CDR3 DNA sequence: TGTGCCAGCAGCCCTAGCGGGGGGTACGAGCAGTACTTC. Encoded protein: CASSPSGGYEQYF.

The chain carries TRBV13 and TRBJ1-1, with unresolved D. Trimming cost V 0 bases and J 1 base, with 9 bases left between them. Germline CDR1 and CDR2: PRHDT and FYEKMQ (reference sequence). The CDR3 is 15 residues long. The CDR3 DNA follows: TGTGCCAGCAGCTTAGGGCAGGCCCGGAACACTGAAGCTTTCTTT. Translation gives CASSLGQARNTEAFF. Together with reference TRBV13 and TRBJ1-1, the CDR3 gives the full variable domain: AAGVIQSPRHLIKEKRETATLKCYPIPRHDTVYWYQQGPGQDPQFLISFYEKMQSDKGSIPDRFSAQQFSDYHSELNMSSLELGDSALYFCASSLGQARNTEAFFGQGTRLTVV.

This clone was counted only a few times. This chain joins TRBV7-9 and TRBJ1-4; the match to TRBD1 covers 8 bases. The CDR3 contains 14 residues. Trimming took 3 bases from V and 4 from J; bases not matched to a gene: 1. The germline V gene has CDR1 SEHNR and CDR2 FQNEAQ (reference sequence). Written as DNA, the CDR3 is TGTGCCAGCAGCTTTGGACAGGGTAATGAAAAACTGTTTTTT. The encoded protein is CASSFGQGNEKLFF.

The chain uses TRBV6-5 and TRBJ1-1; D may be TRBD1 (6 bases). V dropped 7 bases and J dropped 2 bases, with 17 bases sitting between them. Germline V CDR1 and CDR2: MNHEY, SVGAGI. The CDR3 is 15 amino acids. Here the CDR3 reads CASKRLGTPNTEAFF. DNA for the CDR3: TGTGCCAGCAAACGTCTCGGGACACCTAACACTGAAGCTTTCTTT.

This clone was recorded once. The gene calls are TRBV7-9 and TRBJ1-6; D remains ambiguous. Germline V lookup: CDR1 SEHNR, CDR2 FQNEAQ (reference sequence). The CDR3 is made up of 16 amino acids. V lost 5 bases and J lost 13, with 24 bases in between. The CDR3: CASSGASGRGLWPLHF. CDR3 nucleotide sequence: TGTGCCAGCAGCGGAGCCTCCGGGAGAGGTTTATGGCCCCTCCACTTT.

This clone has only a few counts. The V gene is TRBV5-4, the J gene TRBJ2-2; 8 bases align to TRBD1. V lost 4 bases to trimming and J lost 3 bases; unmatched junction nucleotides: 11. The germline CDR1 and CDR2 sequences are SGHNT and YYREEE (reference sequence). The CDR3 sequence is 17 residues long. The CDR3 DNA is TGTGCCAGCAGCCTGAAAACCGGGACAGGTGACACCGGGGAGCTGTTTTTT. Translating it yields CASSLKTGTGDTGELFF.

The V gene is TRBV7-8, the J gene TRBJ2-1; 7 bases align to TRBD2. CDR3 length equals 11 residues. The germline gives CDR1 SGHVS, CDR2 FQNEAQ. The trim removed 5 bases at V and 10 bases at J, leaving 2 bases unmatched. Written as DNA, the CDR3 is TGTGCCAGCAGCGCCGGGGGGGAGCAGTTCTTC. Translated, it gives CASSAGGEQFF.

The chain carries TRBV28 and TRBJ2-7; 8 positions match TRBD2. Trimming at V came to 4 bases and at J to 3 bases, leaving 5 bases not matched to a gene. This CDR3 has 14 residues. Germline CDR1 is MDHEN and CDR2 is SYDVKM. CDR3 protein: CASSSRGGIYEQYF. The CDR3 bases are TGTGCCAGCAGTTCCCGGGGGGGAATCTACGAGCAGTACTTC.

The chain uses TRBV18 and TRBJ2-7; perhaps TRBD1 as D (6 bases). Germline V CDR1 and CDR2: KGHSH, LQKENI. The ends were cut back, 8 bases at V and 3 bases at J, with 14 bases in the middle. This CDR3 spans 13 amino acids. CDR3 residues: CASARGPNYEQYF. In DNA form, the CDR3 reads TGTGCCAGCGCCAGGGGCCCTAACTACGAGCAGTACTTC.

There are a few counts of this clone. The chain joins TRBV5-4 to TRBJ2-7, with D possibly being TRBD2 (7 bases). The CDR3 has 14 amino acids. Per the germline V gene, CDR1 is SGHNT and CDR2 is YYREEE (reference sequence). V was trimmed by 4 bases and J by 4 bases, leaving 15 bases between them. The CDR3, as DNA: TGTGCCAGCAGCCTTCCGGGGGGCGCGTACGAGCAGTACTTC. Translating gives CASSLPGGAYEQYF.

V and J are TRBV9 and TRBJ1-6, with D unclear. This CDR3 has 12 residues. Germline CDR1 SGDLS, CDR2 YYNGEE. Deletions cut 0 bases from V and 9 bases from J, with 4 bases between. CDR3 nucleotide sequence: TGTGCCAGCAGCGTAGATATTTCACCCCTCCACTTT. It codes for CASSVDISPLHF.

This chain links TRBV2 with TRBJ2-3; a possible D gene is TRBD1 (5 bases). The germline V gene encodes CDR1 SNHLY and CDR2 FYNNEI. The ends were cut back, 7 bases at V and 0 bases at J, with 8 bases in the middle. The CDR3 length is 13 residues. The CDR3 protein is CASNGASTDTQYF. In DNA, the CDR3 is TGTGCCAGCAATGGGGCAAGCACAGATACGCAGTATTTT.

The rearrangement joins TRBV7-6 to TRBJ2-4, with 11 positions matching TRBD1. V was clipped by 5 bases and J by 8 bases; unmatched bases: 11. Germline V gene sequence: CDR1 SGHVS, CDR2 FNYEAQ. The CDR3 extends over 16 amino acids. The CDR3 coding sequence is TGTGCCAGCAGCCCCAGGACAGGGGGCCAGACGGACATTCAGTACTTC. Residues: CASSPRTGGQTDIQYF.

The V call is TRBV10-1, the J call TRBJ2-1, with a weak D call TRBD2 (7 bases). The CDR3 totals 19 residues. V was cut by 4 bases and J by 5 bases, with 27 bases left in between. Germline V gives CDR1 WNHNN, CDR2 SYGVQD (reference sequence). The CDR3 nucleotides are TGCGCCAGCAGTGCTTCTGGGGGCAGCAAGCGGGGCAGCGACAATGAGCAGTTCTTC. It codes for CASSASGGSKRGSDNEQFF.

The CDR3 bases are TGTGCCAGCAGTCGGGAAAGGAGCTCTGGAAACACCATATATTTT. It is translated as CASSRERSSGNTIYF. The chain joins TRBV6-1 to TRBJ1-3, with D unresolved. The germline gives CDR1 MNHNS, CDR2 SASEGT. This CDR3 contains 15 residues. Deletions cut 5 bases from V and 0 bases from J, with 11 bases between.